This T cell receptor beta chain derives from a study of shared clonotypes between healthy human individuals. Study background: Used for every donor were three CD4 naive, three CD4 memory, two CD8 naive and one CD8 memory plate. General study points: Larger estimated richness was generally recorded for naive subsets relative to memory subsets.

Original handling: ImmunoSEQ junction-only sequences lacked quality scores, so their filtering differed. Only in-frame clones appear in the TCRdb table, and some are missing; sequencing was by immunoSEQ multiplex PCR. V and J calls and clone size come straight from that table; D and trimming were deduced from the DNA. The profile shows more than 2 million clones, roughly 94% of them singletons. Trimming cost V 6 bases and J 7 bases; bases outside gene matches: 5. Germline values: CDR1 KGHSH, CDR2 LQKENI. The CDR3 length is 13 residues. A remark on this clone: Its cognate antigen is unknown.

The rearrangement links TRBV18 to TRBJ1-2, with 10 bases fitting TRBD1. Material: naive CD4+ T cells sorted from blood. Subset defined: CD45RA+ positively selected. The sequence was collected from a man aged 18 to 30 in good health. The CDR3 spells CASSLGQGLGYTF. DNA of the CDR3: TGTGCCAGCTCGCTGGGACAGGGGCTTGGCTACACCTTC.